This section outlines one T cell receptor (beta chain) sequence together with its context. V lost 10 bases and J lost 5, with 20 bases in between. The length of the CDR3 is 14 residues. Germline CDR1 reads MNHEY; CDR2 reads SVGAGI. This sample was included in a study of OX40 agonist ivuxolimab in advanced cancers. Overall study: Partial responses were achieved by three patients, one with hepatocellular carcinoma and two with cutaneous melanoma.

Profiling relied on immunoSEQ multiplex PCR, and the TCRdb table lists in-frame clones only, not all of them. The data hold 50,000 to 65,000 clones, with 85% to 90% observed a single time. The chain links TRBV6-5 to TRBJ1-2; unclear D gene. This TCR was sampled from an adult with an advanced solid tumor such as melanoma, head and neck, liver or kidney cancer. Sequences were derived from CD4+ or CD8+ T cells sorted from blood, sampled in a trial of the OX40 agonist ivuxolimab. CDR3 region: CATGQAVPGYGYTF. The CDR3 coding sequence is TGTGCCACGGGTCAAGCCGTGCCGGGATATGGCTACACCTTC.